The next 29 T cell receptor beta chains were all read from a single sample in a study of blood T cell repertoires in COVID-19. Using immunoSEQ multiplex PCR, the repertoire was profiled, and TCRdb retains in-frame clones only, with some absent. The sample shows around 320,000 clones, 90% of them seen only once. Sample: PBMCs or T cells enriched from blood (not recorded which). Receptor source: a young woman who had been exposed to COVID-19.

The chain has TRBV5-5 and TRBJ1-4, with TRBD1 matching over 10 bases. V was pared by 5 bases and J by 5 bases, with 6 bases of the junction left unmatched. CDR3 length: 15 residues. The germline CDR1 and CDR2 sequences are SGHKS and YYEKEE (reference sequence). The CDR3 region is CASSLPGQGNEKLFF. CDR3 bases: TGTGCCAGCAGTCTGCCGGGACAGGGGAATGAAAAACTGTTTTTT.

The CDR3, as DNA: TGTGCTAGTGGTTTGGACAGGGGGGGCAATCAGCCCCAGCATTTT. This gives the protein CASGLDRGGNQPQHF. This chain connects TRBV12-5 to TRBJ1-5; TRBD1 aligns across 8 bases. Germline lookup yields CDR1 LGHNT and CDR2 FRNRAP. Germline trimming cut 1 base from V and 2 bases from J; bases unmatched to any gene: 1. The CDR3 length is 15 residues. The whole variable domain, filled in from reference TRBV12-5 and TRBJ1-5, reads DARVTQTPRHKVTEMGQEVTMRCQPILGHNTVFWYRQTMMQGLELLAYFRNRAPLDDSGMPKDRFSAEMPDATLATLKIQPSEPRDSAVYFCASGLDRGGNQPQHFGDGTRLSIL.

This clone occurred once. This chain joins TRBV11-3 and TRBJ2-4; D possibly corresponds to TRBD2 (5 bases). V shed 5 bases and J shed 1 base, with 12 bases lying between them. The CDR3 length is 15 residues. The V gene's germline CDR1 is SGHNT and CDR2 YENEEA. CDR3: CASSDGVGAKNIQYF. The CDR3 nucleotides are TGTGCCAGCAGCGACGGGGTAGGCGCCAAAAACATTCAGTACTTC.

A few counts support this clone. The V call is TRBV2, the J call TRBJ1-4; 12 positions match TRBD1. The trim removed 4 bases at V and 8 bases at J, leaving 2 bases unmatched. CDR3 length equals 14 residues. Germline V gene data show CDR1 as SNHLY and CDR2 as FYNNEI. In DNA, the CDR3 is TGTGCCAGCAGTGGGGACAGGGGGCGCGAAAAACTGTTTTTT. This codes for CASSGDRGREKLFF. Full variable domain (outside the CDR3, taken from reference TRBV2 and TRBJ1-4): EPEVTQTPSHQVTQMGQEVILRCVPISNHLYFYWYRQILGQKVEFLVSFYNNEISEKSEIFDDQFSVERPDGSNFTLKIRSTKLEDSAMYFCASSGDRGREKLFFGSGTQLSVL.

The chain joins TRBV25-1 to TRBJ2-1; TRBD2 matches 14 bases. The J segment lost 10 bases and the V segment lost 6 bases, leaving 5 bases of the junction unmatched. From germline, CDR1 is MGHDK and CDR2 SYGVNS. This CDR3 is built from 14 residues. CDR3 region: CASRTSGGAREQFF. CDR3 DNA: TGTGCCAGCAGGACTAGCGGGGGGGCCCGGGAGCAGTTCTTC.

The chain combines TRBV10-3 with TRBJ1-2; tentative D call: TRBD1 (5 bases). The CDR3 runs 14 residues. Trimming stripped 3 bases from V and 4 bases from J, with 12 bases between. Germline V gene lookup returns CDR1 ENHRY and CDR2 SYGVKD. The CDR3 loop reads CAISDRGGSYGYTF. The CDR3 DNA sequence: TGTGCCATCAGTGATAGGGGAGGAAGCTATGGCTACACCTTC.

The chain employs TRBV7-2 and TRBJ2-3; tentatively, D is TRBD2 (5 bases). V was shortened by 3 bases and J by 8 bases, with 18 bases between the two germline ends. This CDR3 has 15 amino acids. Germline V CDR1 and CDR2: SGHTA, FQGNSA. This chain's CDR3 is CASSLLGNPAGTQYF. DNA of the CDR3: TGTGCCAGCAGCTTGTTAGGGAACCCCGCGGGTACGCAGTATTTT.

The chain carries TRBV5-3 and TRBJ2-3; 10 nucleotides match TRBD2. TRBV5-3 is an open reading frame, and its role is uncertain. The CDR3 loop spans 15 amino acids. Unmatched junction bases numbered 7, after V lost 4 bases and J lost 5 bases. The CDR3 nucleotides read TGTGCCAGAAGCCCTAGCGGGGGACCAGAAGATACGCAGTATTTT. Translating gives CARSPSGGPEDTQYF.

The CDR3 coding sequence is TGTGCCAGCAGCTTAGCCACGGGGGGGCTGAATGAGCAGTTCTTC. As protein: CASSLATGGLNEQFF. The rearrangement uses TRBV7-3 and TRBJ2-1; 8 bases are shared with TRBD2. Germline V lookup: CDR1 SGHTA, CDR2 FQGTGA. This CDR3 contains 15 residues. The J segment lost 7 bases and the V segment lost 2 bases, leaving 7 bases of the junction unmatched. Combining the CDR3 with reference TRBV7-3 and TRBJ2-1 gives the whole variable domain GAGVSQTPSNKVTEKGKYVELRCDPISGHTALYWYRQSLGQGPEFLIYFQGTGAADDSGLPNDRFFAVRPEGSVSTLKIQRTERGDSAVYLCASSLATGGLNEQFFGPGTRLTVL.

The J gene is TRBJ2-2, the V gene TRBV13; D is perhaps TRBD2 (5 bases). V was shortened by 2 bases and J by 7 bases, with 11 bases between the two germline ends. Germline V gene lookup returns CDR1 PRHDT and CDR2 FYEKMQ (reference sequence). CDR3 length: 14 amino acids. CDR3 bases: TGTGCCAGCAGCTTACACGGACTGAACGGGGAGCTGTTTTTT. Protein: CASSLHGLNGELFF.

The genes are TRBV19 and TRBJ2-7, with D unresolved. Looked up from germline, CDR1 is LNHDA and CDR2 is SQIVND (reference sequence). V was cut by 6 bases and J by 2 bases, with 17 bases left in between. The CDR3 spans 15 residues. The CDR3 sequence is CASRDLSTVTYEQYF. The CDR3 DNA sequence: TGTGCCAGTAGAGACCTTTCAACAGTTACCTACGAGCAGTACTTC.

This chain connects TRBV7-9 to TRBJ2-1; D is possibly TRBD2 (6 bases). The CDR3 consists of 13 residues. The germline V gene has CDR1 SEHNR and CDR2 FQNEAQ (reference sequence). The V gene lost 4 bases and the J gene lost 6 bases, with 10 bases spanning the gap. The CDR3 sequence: CASSSGTFNEQFF. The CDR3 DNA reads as TGTGCCAGCAGCTCCGGGACTTTCAATGAGCAGTTCTTC.

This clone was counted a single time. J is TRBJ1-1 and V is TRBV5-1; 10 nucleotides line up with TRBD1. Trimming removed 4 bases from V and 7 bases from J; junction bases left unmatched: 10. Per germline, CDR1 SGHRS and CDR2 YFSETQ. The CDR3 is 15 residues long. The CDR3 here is CASSRAGTGASEAFF. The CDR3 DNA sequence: TGCGCCAGCAGCCGCGCGGGGACAGGGGCCAGTGAAGCTTTCTTT.

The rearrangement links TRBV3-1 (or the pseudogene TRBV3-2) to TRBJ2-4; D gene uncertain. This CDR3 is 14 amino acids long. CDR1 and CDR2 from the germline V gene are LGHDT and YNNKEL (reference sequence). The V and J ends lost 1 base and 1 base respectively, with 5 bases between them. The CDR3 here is CASSQGAAKNIQYF. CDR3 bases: TGTGCCAGCAGCCAAGGAGCGGCCAAAAACATTCAGTACTTC.

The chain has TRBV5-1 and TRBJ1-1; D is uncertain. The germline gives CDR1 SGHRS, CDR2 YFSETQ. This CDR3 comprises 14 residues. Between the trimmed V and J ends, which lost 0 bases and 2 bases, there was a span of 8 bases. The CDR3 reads CASSLGAVNTEAFF. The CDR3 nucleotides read TGCGCCAGCAGCTTGGGCGCGGTTAACACTGAAGCTTTCTTT.

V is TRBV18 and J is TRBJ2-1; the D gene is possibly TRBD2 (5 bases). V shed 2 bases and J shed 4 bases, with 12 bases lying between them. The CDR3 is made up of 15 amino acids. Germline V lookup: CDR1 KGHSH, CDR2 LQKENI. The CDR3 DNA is TGTGCCAGCTCACCAACGGAGGTTTCGTACAATGAGCAGTTCTTC. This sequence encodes CASSPTEVSYNEQFF. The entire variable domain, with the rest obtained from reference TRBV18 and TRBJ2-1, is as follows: NAGVMQNPRHLVRRRGQEARLRCSPMKGHSHVYWYRQLPEEGLKFMVYLQKENIIDESGMPKERFSAEFPKEGPSILRIQQVVRGDSAAYFCASSPTEVSYNEQFFGPGTRLTVL.

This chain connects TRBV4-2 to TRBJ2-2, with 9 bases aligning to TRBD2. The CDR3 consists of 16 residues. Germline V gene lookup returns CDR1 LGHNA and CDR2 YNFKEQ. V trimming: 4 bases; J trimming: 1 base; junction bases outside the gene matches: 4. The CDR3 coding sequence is TGTGCCAGCAGCCCAGGAGCGGGGGGGAACACCGGGGAGCTGTTTTTT. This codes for CASSPGAGGNTGELFF.

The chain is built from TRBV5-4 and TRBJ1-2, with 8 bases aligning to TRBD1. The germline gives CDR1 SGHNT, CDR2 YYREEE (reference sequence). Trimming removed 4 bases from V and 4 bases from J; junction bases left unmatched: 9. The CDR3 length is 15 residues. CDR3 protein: CASSHRTGKPYGYTF. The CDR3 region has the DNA TGTGCCAGCAGCCACCGGACAGGGAAGCCCTATGGCTACACCTTC. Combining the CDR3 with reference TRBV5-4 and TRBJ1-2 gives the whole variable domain ETGVTQSPTHLIKTRGQQVTLRCSSQSGHNTVSWYQQALGQGPQFIFQYYREEENGRGNFPPRFSGLQFPNYSSELNVNALELDDSALYLCASSHRTGKPYGYTFGSGTRLTVV.

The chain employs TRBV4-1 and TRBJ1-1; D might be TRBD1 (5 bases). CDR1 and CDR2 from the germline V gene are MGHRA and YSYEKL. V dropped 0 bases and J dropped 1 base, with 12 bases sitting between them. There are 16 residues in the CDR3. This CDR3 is CASSQDGAGGNTEAFF. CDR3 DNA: TGCGCCAGCAGCCAAGATGGGGCGGGAGGGAACACTGAAGCTTTCTTT.

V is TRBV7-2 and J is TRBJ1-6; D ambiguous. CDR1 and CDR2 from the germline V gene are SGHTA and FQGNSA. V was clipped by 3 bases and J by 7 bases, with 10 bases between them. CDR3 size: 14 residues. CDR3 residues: CASSFGNLNSPLHF. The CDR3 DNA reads TGTGCCAGCAGCTTCGGGAACCTCAATTCACCCCTCCACTTT.

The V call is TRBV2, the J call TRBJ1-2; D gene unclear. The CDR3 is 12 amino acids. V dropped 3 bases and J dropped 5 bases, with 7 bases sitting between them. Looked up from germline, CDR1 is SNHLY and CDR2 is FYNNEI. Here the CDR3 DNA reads TGTGCCAGCAGTGATACGGGGTATGGCTACACCTTC. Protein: CASSDTGYGYTF.

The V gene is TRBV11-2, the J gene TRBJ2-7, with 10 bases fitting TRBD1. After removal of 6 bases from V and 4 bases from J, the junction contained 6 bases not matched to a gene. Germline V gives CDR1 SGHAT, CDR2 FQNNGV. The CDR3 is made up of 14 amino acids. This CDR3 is CASSRDRGLYEQYF. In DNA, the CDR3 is TGTGCCAGCAGTCGCGACAGGGGGCTGTACGAGCAGTACTTC.

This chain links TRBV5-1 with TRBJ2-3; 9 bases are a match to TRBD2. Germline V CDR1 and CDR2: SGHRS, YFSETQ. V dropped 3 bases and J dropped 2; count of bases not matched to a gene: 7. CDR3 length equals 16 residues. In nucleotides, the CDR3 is TGCGCCAGCAGCTCGGGACTAGCTTGGAACACAGATACGCAGTATTTT. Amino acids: CASSSGLAWNTDTQYF.

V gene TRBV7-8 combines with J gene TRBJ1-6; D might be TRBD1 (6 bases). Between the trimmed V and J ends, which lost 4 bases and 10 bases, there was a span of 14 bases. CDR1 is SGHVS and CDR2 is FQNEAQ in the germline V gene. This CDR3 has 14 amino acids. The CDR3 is CASSSRGIESPLHF. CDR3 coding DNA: TGTGCCAGCAGCTCTAGGGGGATAGAGTCACCCCTCCACTTT.

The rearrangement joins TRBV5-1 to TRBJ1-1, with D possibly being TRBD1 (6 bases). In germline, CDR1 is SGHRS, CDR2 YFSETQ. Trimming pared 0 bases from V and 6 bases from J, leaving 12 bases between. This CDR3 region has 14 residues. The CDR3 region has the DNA TGCGCCAGCAGCTTGGAGGGGGGGTCCCCTGAAGCTTTCTTT. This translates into CASSLEGGSPEAFF.

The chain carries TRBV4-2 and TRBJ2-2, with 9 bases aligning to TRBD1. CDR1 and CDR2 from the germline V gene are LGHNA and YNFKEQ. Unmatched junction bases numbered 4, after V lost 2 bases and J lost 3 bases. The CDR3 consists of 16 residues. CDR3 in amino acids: CASSQQQGADTGELFF. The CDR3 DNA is TGTGCCAGCAGCCAACAACAGGGGGCGGACACCGGGGAGCTGTTTTTT.

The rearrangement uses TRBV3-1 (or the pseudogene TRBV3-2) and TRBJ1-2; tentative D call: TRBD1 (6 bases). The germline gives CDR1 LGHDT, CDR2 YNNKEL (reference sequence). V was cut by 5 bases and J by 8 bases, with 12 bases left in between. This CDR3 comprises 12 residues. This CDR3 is CASSFQRGGYTF. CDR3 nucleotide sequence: TGTGCCAGCAGCTTTCAGAGGGGGGGCTACACCTTC.

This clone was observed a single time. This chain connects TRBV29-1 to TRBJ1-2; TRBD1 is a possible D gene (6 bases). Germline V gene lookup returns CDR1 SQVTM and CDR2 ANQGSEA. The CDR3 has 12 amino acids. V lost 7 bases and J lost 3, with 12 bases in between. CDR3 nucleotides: TGCAGCGCTCGGGACATCGACTATGGCTACACCTTC. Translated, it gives CSARDIDYGYTF.

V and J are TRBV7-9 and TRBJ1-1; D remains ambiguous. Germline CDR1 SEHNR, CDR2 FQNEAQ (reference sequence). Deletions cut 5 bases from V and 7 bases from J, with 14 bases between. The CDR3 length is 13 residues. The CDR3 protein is CASSRSEHGEAFF. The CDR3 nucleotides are TGTGCCAGCAGCAGAAGTGAACATGGTGAAGCTTTCTTT. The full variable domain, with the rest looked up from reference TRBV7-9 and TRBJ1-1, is DTGVSQNPRHKITKRGQNVTFRCDPISEHNRLYWYRQTLGQGPEFLTYFQNEAQLEKSRLLSDRFSAERPKGSFSTLEIQRTEQGDSAMYLCASSRSEHGEAFFGQGTRLTVV.